One TCR beta chain is described in this entry. The antigen is unknown. These data come from a study of blood T cells in healthy people across ages. About the study: About one barcoded TCR beta cDNA was captured per two T cells. Study-wide findings and caveats: Without sorted subsets, naive and antigen-experienced compartments could not be conclusively compared.

Trimming at V came to 3 bases and at J to 8 bases, leaving 4 bases not matched to a gene. The CDR3 loop spans 13 amino acids. With a J-beta primer mix and a sample-barcoded 5' primer, a second PCR ran about 7 to 12 cycles. TCRdb re-derived calls from the 5' RACE reads in MiXCR, one entry per CDR3 protein. Among around 1,900,000 distinct CDR3 sequences, about 39% were seen once, and the ten largest hold 20% to 25%. Sequenced input: blood. The rearrangement uses TRBV12-3 or TRBV12-4 and TRBJ1-2; TRBD1 agrees at 9 bases. This receptor was taken from a human donor in good health. CDR3 in DNA: TGTGCCAGCAGTTTCACAGGGGGCAGGGGCTACACCTTC. Translated, it gives CASSFTGGRGYTF.